The rows below give T cell receptor beta chains drawn from one sample of a study of CD8 T cells in Susac syndrome. One entry per CDR3 protein results from TCRdb running MiXCR on the immunoSEQ multiplex PCR reads. The sample includes some 120,000 distinct CDR3 sequences, about nine tenths seen only once; the top ten take around 0.14%. Sample: CD4+ T cells from PBMCs. The receptors come from a human donor in good health. Both conserved end residues are part of each CDR3. D genes are given only for firm matches. Clone size appears in some rows only: once, few, many, or a class for an expanded clone.

J: TRBJ2-2
size: .
D: .
V: TRBV20-1
CDR3: CSASLPQNTGELFF
DNA: TGCAGTGCTAGTCTCCCGCAGAACACCGGGGAGCTGTTTTTT

J: TRBJ2-7
size: .
D: TRBD1
V: TRBV6-5
CDR3: CASSYGQGREQYF
DNA: TGTGCCAGCAGTTACGGACAGGGTCGGGAGCAGTACTTC

J: TRBJ1-3
size: once
D: .
V: TRBV29-1
CDR3: CSVAGTLSGNTIYF
DNA: TGCAGCGTTGCTGGGACGCTCTCTGGAAACACCATATATTTT

J: TRBJ1-1
size: .
D: .
V: TRBV15
CDR3: CATSRALRGVTEAFF
DNA: TGTGCCACCAGCAGAGCCCTACGTGGGGTAACTGAAGCTTTCTTT

J: TRBJ1-2
size: .
D: .
V: TRBV7-2
CDR3: CASSAGDYGYTF
DNA: TGTGCCAGCAGCGCGGGGGACTATGGCTACACCTTC

J: TRBJ2-2
size: .
D: TRBD1
V: TRBV5-1
CDR3: CASSPDRVTGELFF
DNA: TGCGCCAGCAGCCCGGACAGGGTAACCGGGGAGCTGTTTTTT

J: TRBJ2-7
size: .
D: .
V: TRBV6-2/TRBV6-3
CDR3: CASSKTPAGKTNEQYF
DNA: TGTGCCAGCAGTAAGACACCGGCAGGGAAAACGAACGAGCAGTACTTC

J: TRBJ2-1
size: .
D: .
V: TRBV7-2
CDR3: CASSLGDVSWGMQFF
DNA: TGTGCCAGCAGCTTAGGGGACGTTTCGTGGGGTATGCAGTTCTTC

J: TRBJ2-7
size: .
D: TRBD1
V: TRBV5-1
CDR3: CASSLGDSSYEQYF
DNA: TGTGCCAGCAGCTTAGGGGACAGCTCCTACGAGCAGTACTTC

J: TRBJ1-2
size: .
D: .
V: TRBV20-1
CDR3: CSARGWVDDNYGYTF
DNA: TGCAGTGCTAGGGGGTGGGTCGACGATAACTATGGCTACACCTTC

J: TRBJ2-3
size: .
D: .
V: TRBV7-9
CDR3: CASSLMQGSDTQYF
DNA: TGTGCCAGCAGCTTAATGCAGGGGTCCGATACGCAGTATTTT

J: TRBJ1-2
size: .
D: TRBD1
V: TRBV4-2
CDR3: CASSQEGRGLGYTF
DNA: TGTGCCAGCAGCCAAGAGGGCAGGGGGCTCGGCTACACCTTC

J: TRBJ1-2
size: .
D: TRBD1
V: TRBV6-2/TRBV6-3
CDR3: CATNQGGRQGHGYTF
DNA: TGTGCCACCAACCAAGGGGGCCGACAGGGTCATGGCTACACCTTC

J: TRBJ2-1
size: once
D: .
V: TRBV9
CDR3: CASSVKAVSYNEQFF
DNA: TGTGCCAGCAGCGTAAAAGCGGTTTCCTACAATGAGCAGTTCTTC

J: TRBJ2-7
size: .
D: TRBD2
V: TRBV4-2
CDR3: CASSQGGTSGISYEQYF
DNA: TGTGCCAGCAGCCAAGGAGGAACTAGCGGGATCTCCTACGAGCAGTACTTC